What follows is one T cell receptor (beta chain) and its context. The antigen it binds to is not known. The input lacks base qualities; no much larger clone sits a single base away. This sample was included in a study of CD8 T cells in Susac syndrome (dated by TCRdb to the late 2010s). Some background on the complete study: Whether CD8+ T cell activation and differentiation in Susac syndrome was antigen driven was tested using repertoire sequencing. The clonality of the CD8+ T cell repertoire was compared across approximately 11 healthy donors, 14 Susac syndrome patients and roughly 15 multiple sclerosis patients.

The CDR1 and CDR2 encoded by the germline V gene are MNHNS and SASEGT. Inclusive of the bounding cysteine and phenylalanine, the CDR3 is 15 residues long. Only the CDR3 DNA is retained, 45 bases long and in frame from the first base. At the junction V is shortened by 6 bases and J by 0 bases, with 14 bases in between. RNA was extracted with the RNeasy kit and roughly 0.45 to 1 ug was reverse transcribed using random hexamers. The immunoSEQ multiplex PCR assay, which covers 54 Vbeta and 13 Jbeta segments, was used to amplify TCR beta CDR3 regions. PCR amplification bias was corrected using a synthetic template baseline for primer optimization and computational correction. On the authors' methods: Reads were assigned to V, D and J genes according to IMGT and analyzed in immunoSEQ Analyzer, with only productive sequences retained. To calculate clonality, Shannon entropy was normalized by log2 of the number of productive unique sequences and then subtracted from one. For each patient and control, public and private clones were evaluated within the 100 most prevalent clones. A clone was defined as Susac-specific if it was absent from the healthy and MS cohorts, from over a thousand published viral clones and from other ImmuneACCESS disease sequences. Using fastp trimming at Q25 and MiXCR clonotype assembly, TCRdb reanalyzed the public sequencing data and kept in-frame beta chains. Rows matching on CDR3 protein sequence are summarized as one entry with the most common DNA and genes. These V and J calls originate from TCRdb's pipeline instead of the authors' own analysis. The sample table holds approximately 46,000 distinct CDR3 sequences, of which over 90% were seen once. The ten largest clones add up to 0.41% of the sample.

High-throughput TCR beta sequencing profiled peripheral blood CD8+ and CD4+ T cells from healthy donors, Susac syndrome patients and multiple sclerosis patients. Healthy donors were age- and sex-matched controls. Bulk CD8+ and CD4+ T cells were purified by magnetic negative isolation, while CD8+ TEMRA cells were enriched using FACS. Blood was collected in EDTA tubes and processed within 24 hours, with PBMCs isolated through density gradient centrifugation. PBMCs intended for TCR sequencing were frozen in liquid nitrogen and were later thawed in a 37 degrees C water bath. The sorted or isolated CD4+, CD8+ and CD8+ TEMRA cells had a purity of 90% or higher. The investigation overall reported the following: The TCR sequencing and HLA analysis was acknowledged to have included a relatively small number of individuals.

This receptor chain uses TRBV6-1 and TRBJ1-2, with a tentative D gene TRBD1 over 5 matching bases. The TCR originated in a human donor in good health. The source material was CD8+ T cells from PBMCs. The DNA is TGTGCCAGCAGAGAGGGACCTACTTCTAACTATGGCTACACCTTC. Its translation is CASREGPTSNYGYTF.